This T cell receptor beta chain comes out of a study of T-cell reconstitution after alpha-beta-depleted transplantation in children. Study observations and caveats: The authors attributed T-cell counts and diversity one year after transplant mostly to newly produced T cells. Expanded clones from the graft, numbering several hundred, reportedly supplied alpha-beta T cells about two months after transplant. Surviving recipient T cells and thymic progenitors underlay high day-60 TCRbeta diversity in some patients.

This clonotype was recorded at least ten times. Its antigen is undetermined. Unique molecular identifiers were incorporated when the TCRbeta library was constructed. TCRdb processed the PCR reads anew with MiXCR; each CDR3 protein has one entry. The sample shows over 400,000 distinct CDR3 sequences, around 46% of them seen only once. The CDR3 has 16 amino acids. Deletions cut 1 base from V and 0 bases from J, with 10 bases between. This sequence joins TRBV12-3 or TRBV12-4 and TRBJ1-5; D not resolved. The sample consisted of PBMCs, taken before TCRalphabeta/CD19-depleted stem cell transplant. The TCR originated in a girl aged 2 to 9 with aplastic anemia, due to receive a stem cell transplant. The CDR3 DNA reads TGTGCCAGCAGTTTAGAAGCTACCGATAGCAATCAGCCCCAGCATTTT. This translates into CASSLEATDSNQPQHF.